The clone carrying this T cell receptor beta chain was seen a few times. What it binds is not known. The data are from a study of blood T cells in healthy people across ages. Overall study results and limits: Estimates drawn from one million T cells were deemed to understate diversity. Unsorted PBMCs blocked a conclusive comparison of naive and antigen-experienced cells.

Using a J-beta primer mix together with a sample-barcoded 5' primer, a second PCR was run for roughly 6 to 11 cycles. Every single cDNA molecule received a tag from a template-switch adaptor with 12 random nucleotides. TCRdb passed the 5' RACE reads through MiXCR, listing each CDR3 protein once. Altogether 1.5 million to 2 million distinct CDR3 sequences are present, roughly 30% being singletons, with the ten largest covering 11%. This TCR was sampled from a woman aged 25 to 45 in good health. The specimen was blood.

The CDR3 DNA sequence: TGTGCCAGCAGCGGGGGACTAGCGGGAGGGCCGGTGACAGATACGCAGTATTTT. It encodes CASSGGLAGGPVTDTQYF. V usage is TRBV9 and J usage is TRBJ2-3; 16 positions agree with TRBD2. CDR3 length: 18 residues. After removal of 3 bases from V and 3 bases from J, the junction contained 7 bases not matched to a gene. From germline, CDR1 is SGDLS and CDR2 YYNGEE.